What follows are 25 T cell receptor beta chains derived from one specimen sequenced in a study of human T cells and chemical hapten exposure. The time point here: patch test 1, 2 weeks after DPC sensitization. Noted treatment: therapeutic diphenylcyclopropenone sensitization with weekly scalp DPC. TCRdb independently ran MiXCR on the RACE reads; one entry per CDR3 protein. The sample holds some 190,000 distinct CDR3 sequences; about a fifth are singletons and the top ten take about 6.7%. The material sequenced was whole blood, taken in connection with sensitization to the hapten diphenylcyclopropenone (DPC). The receptors derive from a woman aged 45-59 years with alopecia areata. Some clones in this sample may be carry-over from other donors' samples.

The chain recombines TRBV29-1 with TRBJ2-5, with D maybe TRBD1 (5 bases). The ends were cut back, 7 bases at V and 5 bases at J, with 14 bases in the middle. CDR1 SQVTM and CDR2 ANQGSEA come from the germline V gene. The CDR3 consists of 12 residues. This CDR3 is CSGSRGAETQYF. CDR3 sequence (DNA): TGCAGCGGTTCAAGGGGCGCGGAGACCCAGTACTTC.

This clonotype was recorded once. The chain recombines TRBV7-2 with TRBJ1-3; D gene ambiguous. Trimming left V 6 bases short and J 4 bases short, with 7 bases between. The CDR3 spans 12 residues. From germline, CDR1 is SGHTA and CDR2 FQGNSA. The CDR3 region is CASSLQGNTIYF. The CDR3 coding sequence is TGTGCCAGCAGTCTACAGGGAAACACCATATATTTT.

This clonotype showed up just a few times. The chain uses TRBV29-1 and TRBJ1-1, with unresolved D. The CDR3 is made up of 15 amino acids. The ends were cut back, 7 bases at V and 0 bases at J, with 18 bases in the middle. Germline CDR1 reads SQVTM; CDR2 reads ANQGSEA. This CDR3 reads CSAAGRPHMNTEAFF. CDR3 DNA: TGCAGCGCTGCAGGCAGGCCCCATATGAACACTGAAGCTTTCTTT.

The chain recombines TRBV3-1 with TRBJ2-6; possibly TRBD2 for D (5 bases). This CDR3 has 16 residues. V shed 7 bases and J shed 2 bases, with 15 bases lying between them. Germline CDR1 is LGHDT and CDR2 is YNNKEL (reference sequence). The CDR3 region has the DNA TGTGCCAGCACTCCCACGGAGGCTACTGGGGCCAACGTCCTGACTTTC. Translated, it gives CASTPTEATGANVLTF. The full variable domain, its missing parts supplied by reference TRBV3-1 and TRBJ2-6, is DTAVSQTPKYLVTQMGNDKSIKCEQNLGHDTMYWYKQDSKKFLKIMFSYNNKELIINETVPNRFSPKSPDKAHLNLHINSLELGDSAVYFCASTPTEATGANVLTFGAGSRLTVL.

Only a few counts were recorded for this clonotype. The J gene is TRBJ1-1, the V gene TRBV4-1, with D unclear. The V end lost 0 bases, the J end lost 6 bases, and 14 bases lay between the germline ends. The CDR3 consists of 15 residues. CDR1 and CDR2 (germline): MGHRA, YSYEKL. As DNA, the CDR3 is TGCGCCAGCAGCCAAGAGAGGGTTAACGGCCCTGAAGCTTTCTTT. This gives the protein CASSQERVNGPEAFF.

The table lists this clonotype with a count of one. The chain has TRBV13 and TRBJ2-5; 7 nucleotides match TRBD1. From germline, CDR1 is PRHDT and CDR2 FYEKMQ (reference sequence). CDR3 length: 14 amino acids. The V gene end was trimmed by 5 bases and the J gene end by 9 bases; junction bases not matched to a gene: 12. CDR3: CASSRTGPLGAQYF. The CDR3 DNA reads TGTGCCAGCAGCCGGACAGGCCCCCTTGGGGCCCAGTACTTC.

In its sample, this clonotype was seen a few times. This chain uses TRBV18 with TRBJ2-5, with 8 bases lining up with TRBD1. CDR1 is KGHSH, CDR2 LQKENI, per germline. The CDR3 has 13 amino acids. V shed 5 bases and J 5 bases; nucleotides not matched to a gene: 4. The DNA for the CDR3 is TGTGCCAGCTCAGACAGGGGAGGTGAGACCCAGTACTTC. It is translated as CASSDRGGETQYF.

This clonotype was counted at least ten times. The CDR3 DNA sequence: TGTGCCAGCAGACGACCGGGACCCAATGAGCAGTTCTTC. Its protein product is CASRRPGPNEQFF. V and J are TRBV7-2 and TRBJ2-1, with D possibly called TRBD1 or TRBD2 (5 bases each). The germline CDR1 and CDR2 sequences are SGHTA and FQGNSA. The CDR3 has 13 residues. V lost 6 bases to trimming and J lost 6 bases, with 12 bases between them.

This clonotype was recorded many times. The chain links TRBV10-2 to TRBJ2-7; weak D call: TRBD2 (5 bases). Germline assignment: CDR1 WSHSY and CDR2 SAAADI. Trimming shortened V by 6 bases and J by 9 bases, and 12 bases separated the two germline ends. The CDR3 has 11 amino acids. CDR3 bases: TGCGCCAGCAGCGAGGGCGCTGGGCAGTACTTC. Its protein product is CASSEGAGQYF.

Only a few counts were recorded for this clonotype. The chain is built from TRBV18 and TRBJ2-1; D may be TRBD2 (6 bases). CDR3 length equals 14 residues. V was clipped by 1 base and J by 6 bases, with 10 bases between them. Germline V gene sequence: CDR1 KGHSH, CDR2 LQKENI. The CDR3 is CASSPRTGVNEQFF. The CDR3, as DNA: TGTGCCAGCTCACCACGAACGGGAGTCAATGAGCAGTTCTTC.

The V gene is TRBV20-1, the J gene TRBJ2-7; TRBD2 might be the D (6 bases). The CDR3 consists of 15 residues. From germline, CDR1 is DFQATT and CDR2 SNEGSKA (reference sequence). The V and J ends lost 2 bases and 3 bases respectively, with 17 bases between them. The CDR3: CSARLLTRGIYEQYF. CDR3 nucleotide sequence: TGCAGTGCTAGACTCTTAACGCGGGGTATCTACGAGCAGTACTTC.

The chain couples TRBV29-1 to TRBJ1-1; possibly TRBD1 for D (5 bases). CDR1 is SQVTM, CDR2 ANQGSEA, per germline. Trimming cost V 6 bases and J 8 bases, with 19 bases left between them. The CDR3 has 13 residues. CDR3 sequence: CSVGAEGSSEAFF. The CDR3 coding sequence is TGCAGCGTCGGAGCGGAGGGGTCTTCGGAAGCTTTCTTT. Together with reference TRBV29-1 and TRBJ1-1, the CDR3 gives the full variable domain: SAVISQKPSRDICQRGTSLTIQCQVDSQVTMMFWYRQQPGQSLTLIATANQGSEATYESGFVIDKFPISRPNLTFSTLTVSNMSPEDSSIYLCSVGAEGSSEAFFGQGTRLTVV.

In its sample, this clonotype was seen a few times. The gene calls are TRBV7-6 and TRBJ2-1; D not resolved. Germline CDR1 is SGHVS and CDR2 is FNYEAQ. The CDR3 runs 14 residues. The ends were cut back, 3 bases at V and 5 bases at J, with 11 bases in the middle. This CDR3 reads CASSLTSGHNEQFF. As DNA, the CDR3 is TGTGCCAGCAGCTTGACCTCAGGCCACAATGAGCAGTTCTTC.

V and J are TRBV11-2 and TRBJ2-1; 7 bases align to TRBD1. After removal of 2 bases from V and 3 bases from J, the junction contained 4 bases not matched to a gene. Germline CDR1 reads SGHAT; CDR2 reads FQNNGV. The CDR3 totals 15 residues. In DNA form, the CDR3 reads TGTGCCAGCAGCTTAATGGCAGGGGGCTACAATGAGCAGTTCTTC. Translating it yields CASSLMAGGYNEQFF.

The J gene is TRBJ2-2, the V gene TRBV5-1; 10 bases are shared with TRBD2. The CDR3 runs 16 residues. V was pared by 4 bases and J by 4 bases, with 7 bases of the junction left unmatched. Germline V gene lookup returns CDR1 SGHRS and CDR2 YFSETQ. CDR3 residues: CASSVSSGRSTGELFF. In nucleotides, the CDR3 is TGCGCCAGCAGCGTCTCTAGCGGGAGATCCACCGGGGAGCTGTTTTTT.

V is TRBV5-1 and J is TRBJ1-2; D may be TRBD1 (5 bases). CDR3 length: 14 amino acids. The ends were cut back, 0 bases at V and 6 bases at J, with 12 bases in the middle. Looked up from germline, CDR1 is SGHRS and CDR2 is YFSETQ. DNA for the CDR3: TGCGCCAGCAGCTTGGCAATGGGGGAAGATGGCTACACCTTC. Translating it yields CASSLAMGEDGYTF.

In its sample, this clonotype was seen a few times. The CDR3 spells CASSIGGRVYNEQFF. CDR3 in DNA: TGTGCCAGTAGTATAGGGGGGAGGGTCTACAATGAGCAGTTCTTC. The chain couples TRBV19 to TRBJ2-1, with TRBD2 identical over 7 bases. The ends lost 1 base at V and 3 bases at J; junction bases unmatched: 3. This CDR3 is 15 amino acids long. Per germline, CDR1 LNHDA and CDR2 SQIVND (reference sequence).

This sequence joins TRBV10-3 and TRBJ2-1; 14 nucleotides match TRBD2. After removal of 6 bases from V and 9 bases from J, the junction contained 4 bases not matched to a gene. Germline V gives CDR1 ENHRY, CDR2 SYGVKD. CDR3 length: 14 amino acids. CDR3 coding DNA: TGTGCCATCAGAGAGGGACTAGCGGGAGTTGAGCAGTTCTTC. Its protein product is CAIREGLAGVEQFF.

The J gene is TRBJ2-1, the V gene TRBV2; 7 nucleotides align to TRBD2. The CDR3 consists of 17 residues. The germline CDR1 and CDR2 sequences are SNHLY and FYNNEI. Losses at the gene ends were 0 bases for V and 0 bases for J; bases not matched to a gene: 5. The CDR3 DNA follows: TGTGCCAGCAGTGAAGCCCACCTAGCGGTCTCCTACAATGAGCAGTTCTTC. It codes for CASSEAHLAVSYNEQFF.

The genes are TRBV7-9 and TRBJ2-6; D may be TRBD1 (5 bases). This CDR3 contains 15 residues. V was trimmed by 5 bases and J by 4 bases, leaving 12 bases between them. CDR1 is SEHNR and CDR2 is FQNEAQ in the germline V gene (reference sequence). CDR3 coding DNA: TGTGCCAGCAGCCCACAGGCTCCCGGGGCCAACGTCCTGACTTTC. This sequence encodes CASSPQAPGANVLTF.

The table lists this clonotype with a few counts. This chain links TRBV6-5 with TRBJ2-3, with a possible D match to TRBD2 (5 bases). Trimming took 6 bases from V and 0 from J, leaving 10 bases between them. In germline, CDR1 is MNHEY, CDR2 SVGAGI. This CDR3 has 14 residues. CDR3 loop: CASRFGMSTDTQYF. The CDR3 bases are TGTGCCAGCAGATTCGGGATGAGCACAGATACGCAGTATTTT.

V usage is TRBV29-1 and J usage is TRBJ2-2; D unresolved. V dropped 6 bases and J dropped 4 bases, with 6 bases sitting between them. The V gene's germline CDR1 is SQVTM and CDR2 ANQGSEA. There are 11 residues in the CDR3. DNA of the CDR3: TGCAGCGTGACGATCACCGGGGAGCTGTTTTTT. This gives the protein CSVTITGELFF.

This clonotype came up a few times. The chain couples TRBV18 to TRBJ1-1, with 7 nucleotides matching TRBD1. Germline trimming cut 2 bases from V and 3 bases from J; bases unmatched to any gene: 3. The CDR3 is 14 residues long. The germline gives CDR1 KGHSH, CDR2 LQKENI. CDR3 in DNA: TGTGCCAGCTCACCAAGGGGGCTGGACACTGAAGCTTTCTTT. Residues: CASSPRGLDTEAFF.

This clonotype was seen a single time. The chain combines TRBV4-1 with TRBJ2-3, with TRBD1 as a possible D gene (6 bases). The CDR3 is made up of 16 amino acids. CDR1 and CDR2 from the germline V gene are MGHRA and YSYEKL. With 1 base removed from V and 5 bases from J, the gap between germline ends came to 16 bases. CDR3 nucleotides: TGCGCCAGCAGCCAAGTAGGGGGTGAGGCGGTAGATACGCAGTATTTT. It codes for CASSQVGGEAVDTQYF.

The chain has TRBV6-1 and TRBJ1-2, with D tentatively TRBD1 (6 bases). V shed 1 base and J shed 5 bases, with 17 bases lying between them. This CDR3 has 16 amino acids. Germline V gene data show CDR1 as MNHNS and CDR2 as SASEGT. CDR3 bases: TGTGCCAGCAGTGAAGAATGGGACACCCGAGGGTATGGCTACACCTTC. Amino acids: CASSEEWDTRGYGYTF.